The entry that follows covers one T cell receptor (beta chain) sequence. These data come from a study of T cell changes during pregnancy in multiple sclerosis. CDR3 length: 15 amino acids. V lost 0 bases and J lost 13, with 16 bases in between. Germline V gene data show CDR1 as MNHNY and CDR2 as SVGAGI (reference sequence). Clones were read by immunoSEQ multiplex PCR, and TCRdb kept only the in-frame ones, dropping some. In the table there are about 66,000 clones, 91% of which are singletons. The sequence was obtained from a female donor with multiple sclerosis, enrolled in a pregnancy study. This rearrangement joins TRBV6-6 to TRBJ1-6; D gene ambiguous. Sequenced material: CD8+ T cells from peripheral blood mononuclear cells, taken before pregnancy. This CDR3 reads CASSYSIVRGDPLHF. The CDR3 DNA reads TGTGCCAGCAGTTACTCGATAGTACGGGGTGATCCCCTCCACTTT.